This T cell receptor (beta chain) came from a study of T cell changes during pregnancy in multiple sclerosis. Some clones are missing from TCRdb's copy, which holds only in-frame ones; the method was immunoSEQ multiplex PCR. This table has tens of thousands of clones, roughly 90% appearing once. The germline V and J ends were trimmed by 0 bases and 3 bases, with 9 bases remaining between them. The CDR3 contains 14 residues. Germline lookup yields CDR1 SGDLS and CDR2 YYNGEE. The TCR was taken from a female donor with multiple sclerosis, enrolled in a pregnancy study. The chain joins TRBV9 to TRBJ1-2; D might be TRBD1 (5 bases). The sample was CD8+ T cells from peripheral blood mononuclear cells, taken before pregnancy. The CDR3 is CASSVVGGDYGYTF. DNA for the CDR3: TGTGCCAGCAGCGTAGTAGGAGGGGACTATGGCTACACCTTC.